These T cell receptor beta chains were read from a single sample in a study of blood T cell repertoires in COVID-19. TCRdb's copy holds only in-frame clones and misses some; the assay was immunoSEQ multiplex PCR. This repertoire shows 200,000 to 300,000 clones, about 89% found once; its top ten account for around 10%. The sample consisted of peripheral blood. These receptors were collected from a man aged 40-49 years who had recovered from COVID-19. Each CDR3 is given with its conserved first and last residue. Fields, in order: D gene, J gene, clone size, V gene, CDR3 protein, CDR3 DNA. A D gene is named only where the DNA matches it firmly. Some rows mark clone size as missing; the rest say once, few, many or name a class of expanded clone.

NA,TRBJ1-1,NA,TRBV29-1,CSVEWGSVNTEAFF,TGCAGCGTTGAATGGGGCAGCGTGAACACTGAAGCTTTCTTT
NA,TRBJ1-2,NA,TRBV30,CAWTGGNSYGYTF,TGTGCCTGGACGGGGGGAAACAGCTATGGCTACACCTTC
NA,TRBJ2-7,NA,TRBV27,CASAFRDTSYEQYF,TGTGCCAGCGCATTCCGGGACACATCCTACGAGCAGTACTTC
TRBD1,TRBJ2-1,NA,TRBV10-1,CASRRQGAYNEQFF,TGCGCCAGCAGGCGACAGGGGGCGTACAATGAGCAGTTCTTC
NA,TRBJ1-1,NA,TRBV30,CARQDSTEAFF,TGTGCTCGCCAAGACAGCACTGAAGCTTTCTTT
NA,TRBJ2-7,once,TRBV2,CASRTFGGLTYEQYF,TGTGCCAGCCGGACCTTCGGTGGACTTACCTACGAGCAGTACTTC
NA,TRBJ1-1,NA,TRBV4-2,CASSQGVAGEAFF,TGTGCCAGCAGCCAAGGCGTCGCAGGTGAAGCTTTCTTT
TRBD1,TRBJ2-1,NA,TRBV10-3,CAIKGTGTYNEQFF,TGTGCCATCAAAGGGACAGGGACCTACAATGAGCAGTTCTTC
NA,TRBJ2-2,NA,TRBV11-2,CASRPEATNTGELFF,TGTGCCAGCCGGCCGGAGGCGACGAACACCGGGGAGCTGTTTTTT
NA,TRBJ2-3,NA,TRBV20-1,CSASWRKRLARRDTQYF,TGCAGTGCTAGTTGGAGGAAGCGCCTAGCCCGAAGAGATACGCAGTATTTT
NA,TRBJ1-2,NA,TRBV27,CASSLSGALGYTF,TGTGCCAGCAGTTTATCGGGGGCGCTTGGCTACACCTTC
NA,TRBJ2-3,NA,TRBV10-3,CAISERGSTDTQYF,TGTGCCATCAGTGAGCGGGGGAGCACAGATACGCAGTATTTT
TRBD2,TRBJ2-3,NA,TRBV5-4,CASSPTGGPDTQYF,TGTGCCAGCAGCCCAACGGGGGGTCCCGATACGCAGTATTTT
NA,TRBJ1-1,NA,TRBV14,CASSQQQTNTEAFF,TGTGCCAGCAGCCAACAACAAACGAACACTGAAGCTTTCTTT
TRBD1,TRBJ2-7,NA,TRBV2,CASNPRTGGDEQYF,TGTGCCAGCAATCCAAGGACAGGGGGCGACGAGCAGTACTTC
NA,TRBJ1-2,few,TRBV18,CASSPDQTGIMHGYTF,TGTGCCAGCTCACCTGACCAGACAGGAATTATGCATGGCTACACCTTC
NA,TRBJ1-2,NA,TRBV5-1,CASSLIRGQSVGYTF,TGCGCCAGCAGCTTGATAAGAGGGCAGTCGGTGGGCTACACCTTC
NA,TRBJ1-6,few,TRBV27,CATRLSSLNSPLHF,TGTGCCACCCGACTGAGTTCCCTTAATTCACCCCTCCACTTT
TRBD2,TRBJ2-4,NA,TRBV19,CASSVASGKNIQYF,TGTGCCAGTAGTGTGGCTAGCGGGAAAAACATTCAGTACTTC
NA,TRBJ1-1,NA,TRBV6-5,CASSPRVDAEAFF,TGTGCCAGCAGTCCCAGGGTTGACGCTGAAGCTTTCTTT
NA,TRBJ1-1,NA,TRBV6-5,CASSREGGAYTEAFF,TGTGCCAGCAGTCGAGAAGGGGGGGCGTACACTGAAGCTTTCTTT
NA,TRBJ1-5,NA,TRBV19,CASSIGGAVNQPQHF,TGTGCCAGTAGTATTGGGGGGGCCGTTAATCAGCCCCAGCATTTT
TRBD1,TRBJ1-2,NA,TRBV18,CASSPPGTGRNGYTF,TGTGCCAGCTCACCGCCCGGGACAGGAAGGAATGGCTACACCTTC